This T cell receptor beta chain was captured by sequencing in a study of blood T cell repertoires in COVID-19 (dated by TCRdb to the early 2020s). Turning to the overall study: The collaborator samples originated in the United States, Italy and Spain and spanned the acute and convalescent phases of COVID-19. The sample metadata nearly always contained a de-identified subject ID, COVID-19 status, age in years and sex. Samples came from the ongoing ImmuneRACE study (first 160 participants) plus 1,254 subjects from 6 global collaborators. Subjects who had been exposed to COVID-19, were actively infected with it, or had recovered from it provided the deeply sampled blood TCRbeta repertoires that made up the dataset. The repertoires were released in a freely available public database intended as a resource for research on the immune response to SARS-CoV-2. The material from the prospective study consisted of cDNA or gDNA derived from T cells, B-cell-depleted T cells, or PBMCs. Where available, HLA class I and class II types were taken from metadata supplied by the sample provider and were not determined by assay-based typing.

The study at large found these results: Clinical and demographic metadata were provided uncurated, with the amount varying by source and participant.

TCRbeta CDR3 regions were amplified from genomic DNA using the immunoSEQ Assay, a bias-controlled multiplex PCR. The source study handled its data this way. Nucleated cell counts per sample were estimated from amplification of reference gene primers within the assay. Sequence reads were collapsed and filtered to measure the absolute abundance of every unique TCRbeta CDR3 rearrangement. Productive Simpson clonality was computed per sample as the square root of Simpson's diversity index over productive rearrangements. Sourced from immuneACCESS, this table was stored by TCRdb with only in-frame sequences that have V and J called. A share of the clones is absent; for the studies checked, an unresolved V gene accounts for under half, and the remainder has no known explanation. V and J calls plus clone size are reproduced from that table; the DNA served to infer D and trimming. The sample contains about 38,000 clones, around four fifths of them found a single time. The top ten clones comprise approximately 1.6% of the sample.

Trimming at the junction amounts to 3 bases on V and 6 bases on J, and the germline ends lie 12 bases apart. CDR1 and CDR2 (DFQATT, SNEGSKA) derive from the germline V gene (reference sequence). The CDR3 spans 13 residues, from the cysteine through the phenylalanine. Only the CDR3 DNA is retained, 39 bases long and in frame from the first base. In Seattle, one collaborating source enrolled patients while the infection was active and tracked those patients longitudinally over the course of disease. Whole blood was collected in K2EDTA tubes by collaborating institutions according to the institutions' own protocols. For TCRbeta analysis, collaborators shipped samples in one of three forms: frozen whole blood, isolated PBMCs, or DNA extracted from either of those sample types. As for this clone: There is no known antigen for this receptor. Per-base quality was not reported, and no clone a single base away is much larger than it.

The source of this sequence is a man aged 60-69 years with COVID-19, enrolled during active disease. The chain uses TRBV20-1 and TRBJ1-5; TRBD1 is possibly the D segment (5 matching bases). Sequencing was performed on peripheral blood. Read as DNA, the sequence is TGCAGTGCTAGTAGACAGTCGGCTCAGCCCCAGCATTTT. This encodes CSASRQSAQPQHF.